Listed below are T cell receptor beta chains from one sample, sequenced in a study of T cell changes during pregnancy in multiple sclerosis. Produced via immunoSEQ multiplex PCR; TCRdb's table is partial and in-frame only. The sample gives about 57,000 clones, 92% of which show up once; roughly 0.19% is in the top ten. The sequencing used CD4+ T cells from peripheral blood mononuclear cells, collected in the second trimester of pregnancy. The origin of the receptors is a female donor with multiple sclerosis, enrolled in a pregnancy study. Both conserved end residues are trimmed from each CDR3. Each record gives: J gene, V gene, clone size, CDR3 protein. Clone size is given for some rows only: seen once, a few or many times, or a class if the clone is expanded.

j_call: TRBJ2-7
v_call: TRBV5-1
clone_size: -
cdr3_aa: ASRGTSGGVYEQY

j_call: TRBJ2-7
v_call: TRBV23-1
clone_size: -
cdr3_aa: ASSQSDTSYEQY

j_call: TRBJ2-5
v_call: TRBV30
clone_size: -
cdr3_aa: AWDGGQGHQETQY

j_call: TRBJ2-5
v_call: TRBV7-3
clone_size: -
cdr3_aa: ASSLEDRTRTQY

j_call: TRBJ2-3
v_call: TRBV5-1
clone_size: -
cdr3_aa: ASSLDSGISTDTQY

j_call: TRBJ1-1
v_call: TRBV7-9
clone_size: -
cdr3_aa: ASSFGTDGTEAF

j_call: TRBJ1-1
v_call: TRBV5-1
clone_size: few
cdr3_aa: ASRQGLNTEAF

j_call: TRBJ2-7
v_call: TRBV29-1
clone_size: -
cdr3_aa: SVAHMYEQY

j_call: TRBJ1-4
v_call: TRBV10-3
clone_size: few
cdr3_aa: AISESAGQDGEKLF

j_call: TRBJ1-5
v_call: TRBV28
clone_size: once
cdr3_aa: ASSPDRGVETSNQPQH

j_call: TRBJ2-6
v_call: TRBV19
clone_size: -
cdr3_aa: ASTGTGANVLT

j_call: TRBJ2-7
v_call: TRBV5-1
clone_size: -
cdr3_aa: ASSNTRSYEQY

j_call: TRBJ2-1
v_call: TRBV6-1
clone_size: -
cdr3_aa: ASSAKSSVGEQF

j_call: TRBJ1-3
v_call: TRBV18
clone_size: -
cdr3_aa: ASSPEGRTTSGNTIY

j_call: TRBJ1-3
v_call: TRBV5-1
clone_size: once
cdr3_aa: ASTQGATSGNTIY

j_call: TRBJ1-4
v_call: TRBV5-1
clone_size: -
cdr3_aa: ASSLGDRAAEKLF